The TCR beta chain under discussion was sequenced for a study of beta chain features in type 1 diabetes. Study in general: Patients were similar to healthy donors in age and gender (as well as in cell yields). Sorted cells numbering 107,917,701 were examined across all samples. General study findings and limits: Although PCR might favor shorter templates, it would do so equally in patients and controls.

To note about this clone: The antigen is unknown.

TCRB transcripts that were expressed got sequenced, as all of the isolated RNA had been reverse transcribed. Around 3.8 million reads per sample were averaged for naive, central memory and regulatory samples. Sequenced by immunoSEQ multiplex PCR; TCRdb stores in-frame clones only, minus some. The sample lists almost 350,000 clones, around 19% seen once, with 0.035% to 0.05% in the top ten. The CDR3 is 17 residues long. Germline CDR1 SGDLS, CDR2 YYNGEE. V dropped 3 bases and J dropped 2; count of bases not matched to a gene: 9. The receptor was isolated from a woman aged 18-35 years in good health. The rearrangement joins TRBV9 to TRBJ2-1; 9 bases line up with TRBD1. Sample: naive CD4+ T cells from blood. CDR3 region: CASSGATGGKTYNEQFF. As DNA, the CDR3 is TGTGCCAGCAGCGGAGCAACAGGGGGCAAGACCTACAATGAGCAGTTCTTC.